This T cell receptor beta chain was documented in a study of blood T cell repertoires in COVID-19. Overall study context: PBMCs, B-cell-depleted T cells, or T cells were the source of the cDNA or gDNA that made up the material.

Trimming pared 5 bases from V and 4 bases from J, leaving 21 bases between. The length of the CDR3 is 17 residues. Germline V gene sequence: CDR1 SEHNR, CDR2 FQNEAQ (reference sequence). This clone has just one count. While infection was still active, Seattle patients were enrolled and then followed longitudinally. Per the authors' pipeline: Amplification from reference gene primers served as the basis for estimated nucleated cell counts. Measured with immunoSEQ multiplex PCR; TCRdb has only the in-frame clones, and not every one. V, J and clone size were drawn from that table, and D and trimming were deduced from the DNA. The sample consists of about 120,000 clones, about 88% of them appearing once.

The rearrangement links TRBV7-9 to TRBJ2-1; D may be TRBD2 (8 bases). This TCR was sampled from a man aged 55-75 years with COVID-19, enrolled during active disease. Material for sequencing was peripheral blood. For the CDR3, the DNA is TGTGCCAGCAGCCCGGGAGGGGGGACAGTCGGGTACAATGAGCAGTTCTTC. It specifies CASSPGGGTVGYNEQFF.